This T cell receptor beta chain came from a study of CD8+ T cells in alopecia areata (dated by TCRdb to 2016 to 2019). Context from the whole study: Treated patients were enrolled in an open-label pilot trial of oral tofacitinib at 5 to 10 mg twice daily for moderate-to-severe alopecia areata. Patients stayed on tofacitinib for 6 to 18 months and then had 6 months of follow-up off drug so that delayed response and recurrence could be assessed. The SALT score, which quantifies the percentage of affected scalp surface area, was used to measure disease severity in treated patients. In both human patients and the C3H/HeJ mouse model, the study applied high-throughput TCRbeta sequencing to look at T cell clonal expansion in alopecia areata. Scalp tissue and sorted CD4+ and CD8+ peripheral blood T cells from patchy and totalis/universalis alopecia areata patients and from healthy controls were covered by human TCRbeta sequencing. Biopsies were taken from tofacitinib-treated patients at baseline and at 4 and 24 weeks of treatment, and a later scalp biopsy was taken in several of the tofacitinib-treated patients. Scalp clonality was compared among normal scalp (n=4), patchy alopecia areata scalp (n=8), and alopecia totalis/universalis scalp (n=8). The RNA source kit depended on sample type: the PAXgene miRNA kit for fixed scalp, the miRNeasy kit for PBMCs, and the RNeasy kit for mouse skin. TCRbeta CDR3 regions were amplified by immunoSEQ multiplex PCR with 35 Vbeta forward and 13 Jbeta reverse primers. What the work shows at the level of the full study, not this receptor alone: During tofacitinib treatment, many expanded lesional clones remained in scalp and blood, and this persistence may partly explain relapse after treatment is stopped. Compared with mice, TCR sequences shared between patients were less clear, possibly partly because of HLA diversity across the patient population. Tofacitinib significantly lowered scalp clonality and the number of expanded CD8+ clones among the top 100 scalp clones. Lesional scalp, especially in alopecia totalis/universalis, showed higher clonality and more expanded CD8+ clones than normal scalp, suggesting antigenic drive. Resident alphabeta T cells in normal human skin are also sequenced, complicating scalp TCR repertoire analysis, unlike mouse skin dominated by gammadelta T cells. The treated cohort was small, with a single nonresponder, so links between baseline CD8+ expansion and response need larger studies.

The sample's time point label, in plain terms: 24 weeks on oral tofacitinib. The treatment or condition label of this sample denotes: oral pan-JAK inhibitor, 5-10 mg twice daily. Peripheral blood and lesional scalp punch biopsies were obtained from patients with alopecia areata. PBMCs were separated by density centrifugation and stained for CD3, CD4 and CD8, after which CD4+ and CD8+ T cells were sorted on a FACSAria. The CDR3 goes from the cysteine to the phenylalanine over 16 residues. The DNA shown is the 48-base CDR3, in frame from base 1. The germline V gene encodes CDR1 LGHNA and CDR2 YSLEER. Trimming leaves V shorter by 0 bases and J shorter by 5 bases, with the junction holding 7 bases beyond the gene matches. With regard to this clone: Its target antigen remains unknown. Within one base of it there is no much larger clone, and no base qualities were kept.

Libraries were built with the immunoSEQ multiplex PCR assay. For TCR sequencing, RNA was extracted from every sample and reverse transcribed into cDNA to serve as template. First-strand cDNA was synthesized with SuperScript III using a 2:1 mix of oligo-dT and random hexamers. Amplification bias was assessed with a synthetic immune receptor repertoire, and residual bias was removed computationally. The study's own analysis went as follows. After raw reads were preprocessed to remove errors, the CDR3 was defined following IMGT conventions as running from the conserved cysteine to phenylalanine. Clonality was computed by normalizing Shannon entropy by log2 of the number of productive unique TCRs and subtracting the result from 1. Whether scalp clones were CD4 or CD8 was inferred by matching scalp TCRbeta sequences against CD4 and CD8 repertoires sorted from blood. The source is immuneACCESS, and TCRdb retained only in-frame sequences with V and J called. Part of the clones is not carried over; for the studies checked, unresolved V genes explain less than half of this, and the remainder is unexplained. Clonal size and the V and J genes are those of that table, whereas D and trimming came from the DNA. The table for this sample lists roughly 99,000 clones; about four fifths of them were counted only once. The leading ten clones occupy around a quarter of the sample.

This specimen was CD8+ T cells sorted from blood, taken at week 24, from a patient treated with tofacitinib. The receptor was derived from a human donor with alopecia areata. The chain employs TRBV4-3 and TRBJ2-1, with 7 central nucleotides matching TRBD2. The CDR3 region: CASSQDKSGAHNEQFF. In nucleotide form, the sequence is TGCGCCAGCAGCCAAGATAAGAGCGGGGCCCACAATGAGCAGTTCTTC.